These 32 T cell receptor beta chains were sequenced from one sample in a study of blood T cell repertoires in COVID-19. Profiling relied on immunoSEQ multiplex PCR, and the TCRdb table lists in-frame clones only, not all of them. The sample has around 30,000 clones, approximately 86% seen once; the top ten hold just over 5.5%. Sample: peripheral blood. The receptors originated from a woman aged 80 or over with active or convalescent COVID-19.

The chain recombines TRBV28 with TRBJ2-1, with 14 bases lining up with TRBD2. The CDR3 consists of 19 residues. J was trimmed by 7 bases and V by 8 bases; bases with no gene match: 19. The germline V gene has CDR1 MDHEN and CDR2 SYDVKM. CDR3 sequence: CASGTHSFTGTSGSNEQFF. CDR3 DNA sequence: TGTGCCAGCGGCACCCACTCCTTCACCGGGACTAGCGGGAGTAATGAGCAGTTCTTC.

In DNA form, the CDR3 reads TGTGCCAGCAGCTTGTACAGGGGAGGAGAGCAGTTCTTC. This translates into CASSLYRGGEQFF. The chain carries TRBV5-4 and TRBJ2-1; perhaps TRBD1 as D (7 bases). The CDR3 is made up of 13 amino acids. Germline V gives CDR1 SGHNT, CDR2 YYREEE (reference sequence). V shed 1 base and J shed 10 bases, with 12 bases lying between them.

V usage is TRBV3-1 (or the pseudogene TRBV3-2) and J usage is TRBJ1-6; D perhaps matches TRBD1 (6 bases). Trimming pared 3 bases from V and 10 bases from J, leaving 13 bases between. The CDR3 spans 14 residues. Per the germline V gene, CDR1 is LGHDT and CDR2 is YNNKEL (reference sequence). CDR3: CASSQGGALSPLHF. The CDR3 DNA reads TGTGCCAGCAGCCAGGGGGGGGCCTTATCACCCCTCCACTTT.

The V and J genes are TRBV4-2 and TRBJ2-1, with TRBD2 matching over 7 bases. Losses at the gene ends were 4 bases for V and 3 bases for J; bases not matched to a gene: 3. This CDR3 comprises 14 residues. Germline-derived CDR1 and CDR2 are LGHNA and YNFKEQ. The CDR3: CASSPSGIYNEQFF. The CDR3 region has the DNA TGTGCCAGCAGCCCTAGCGGCATCTACAATGAGCAGTTCTTC.

V usage is TRBV6-1 and J usage is TRBJ1-4; D ambiguous. Trimming removed 3 bases at V and 3 bases at J, with 14 bases between. Germline lookup yields CDR1 MNHNS and CDR2 SASEGT. The CDR3 runs 16 residues. The CDR3 loop is CASSDFIAGSNEKLFF. CDR3 coding DNA: TGTGCCAGCAGTGATTTTATCGCCGGGTCTAATGAAAAACTGTTTTTT.

This clone was picked up a small number of times. CDR3 in DNA: TGTGCCAGCAGCTTAGTGGGGGGGCCGGGAGGTGAGCAGTTCTTC. Translation gives CASSLVGGPGGEQFF. The rearrangement joins TRBV11-1 to TRBJ2-1, with a weak D call TRBD2 (7 bases). The V end was cut by 1 base, the J end by 9 bases, with 16 bases between. In germline, CDR1 is SGHAT, CDR2 FQDESV (reference sequence). CDR3 length: 15 residues. Looking up the rest from reference TRBV11-1 and TRBJ2-1 gives the full variable domain: EAEVAQSPRYKITEKSQAVAFWCDPISGHATLYWYRQILGQGPELLVQFQDESVVDDSQLPKDRFSAERLKGVDSTLKIQPAELGDSAMYLCASSLVGGPGGEQFFGPGTRLTVL.

This clone appeared a single time. The chain is built from TRBV5-5 and TRBJ2-2, with a possible D match to TRBD1 (7 bases). CDR3 size: 15 residues. Germline CDR1 is SGHKS and CDR2 is YYEKEE (reference sequence). With 4 bases removed from V and 0 bases from J, the gap between germline ends came to 10 bases. The CDR3 reads CASSIRGANTGELFF. CDR3 DNA sequence: TGTGCCAGCAGCATCAGGGGGGCGAACACCGGGGAGCTGTTTTTT. The entire variable domain, with the rest obtained from reference TRBV5-5 and TRBJ2-2, is as follows: DAGVTQSPTHLIKTRGQQVTLRCSPISGHKSVSWYQQVLGQGPQFIFQYYEKEERGRGNFPDRFSARQFPNYSSELNVNALLLGDSALYLCASSIRGANTGELFFGEGSRLTVL.

This clone was recorded only once. The V gene is TRBV5-8, the J gene TRBJ2-5; 8 nucleotides match TRBD1. CDR1 is SGHTS and CDR2 is YDEGEE in the germline V gene. V was clipped by 4 bases and J by 4 bases; unmatched bases: 6. This CDR3 is 14 amino acids long. CDR3 nucleotides: TGTGCCAGCAGCCAGGACAGGGTGAGAGAGACCCAGTACTTC. Residues: CASSQDRVRETQYF. The full variable domain, completed using reference TRBV5-8 and TRBJ2-5, is EAGVTQSPTHLIKTRGQQATLRCSPISGHTSVYWYQQALGLGLQFLLWYDEGEERNRGNFPPRFSGRQFPNYSSELNVNALELEDSALYLCASSQDRVRETQYFGPGTRLLVL.

This chain uses TRBV18 with TRBJ1-6, with D tentatively TRBD1 (5 bases). Looked up from germline, CDR1 is KGHSH and CDR2 is LQKENI. The CDR3 is 15 residues long. V was trimmed by 2 bases and J by 4 bases, leaving 9 bases between them. In DNA form, the CDR3 reads TGTGCCAGCTCACCATGGGGGGAATATAATTCACCCCTCCACTTT. It is translated as CASSPWGEYNSPLHF.

The rearrangement uses TRBV5-1 and TRBJ2-2; D possibly corresponds to TRBD1 (6 bases). The CDR3 runs to 14 residues. Germline V CDR1 and CDR2: SGHRS, YFSETQ. Trimming took off 7 bases at V and 1 base at J, with 11 bases between the two ends. CDR3 residues: CASEQGLNTGELFF. CDR3 coding DNA: TGCGCCAGCGAACAGGGTTTGAACACCGGGGAGCTGTTTTTT.

The genes are TRBV7-9 and TRBJ2-1; TRBD2 matches at 9 bases. Trimming removed 2 bases from V and 6 bases from J; junction bases left unmatched: 8. This CDR3 spans 16 amino acids. CDR1 SEHNR and CDR2 FQNEAQ come from the germline V gene (reference sequence). The CDR3 here is CASSLSGLAGVNEQFF. The CDR3 DNA reads TGTGCCAGCAGCTTAAGTGGGTTAGCGGGGGTCAATGAGCAGTTCTTC.

The V and J genes are TRBV6-2 or TRBV6-3 and TRBJ2-5; TRBD2 agrees at 7 bases. This CDR3 region has 14 residues. V dropped 0 bases and J dropped 4; count of bases not matched to a gene: 2. Per the germline V gene, CDR1 is MNHEY and CDR2 is SVGEGT. The CDR3 loop is CASSYSAGAETQYF. CDR3 sequence (DNA): TGTGCCAGCAGTTACTCGGCGGGAGCAGAGACCCAGTACTTC.

The rearrangement uses TRBV7-7 and TRBJ1-2; 9 bases match TRBD1. The length of the CDR3 is 13 residues. The junction had 4 bases not matched to a gene; V was cut back by 8 bases and J by 3 bases. Germline V gene lookup returns CDR1 SSHAT and CDR2 FNYEAQ (reference sequence). The DNA of the CDR3 is TGTGCCAGCGGACAGGGGCCGGACTATGGCTACACCTTC. The encoded protein is CASGQGPDYGYTF.

The genes are TRBV3-1 (or the pseudogene TRBV3-2) and TRBJ2-3; 12 nucleotides agree with TRBD2. The germline gives CDR1 LGHDT, CDR2 YNNKEL (reference sequence). The V and J ends lost 4 bases and 5 bases, in that order; junction bases with no gene match: 1. The CDR3 has 14 amino acids. CDR3 in DNA: TGTGCCAGCAGCCGACTAGCGGGGGTAGATACGCAGTATTTT. Protein: CASSRLAGVDTQYF.

V and J are TRBV2 and TRBJ2-3; 11 bases match TRBD2. The CDR3 totals 16 residues. Germline-derived CDR1 and CDR2 are SNHLY and FYNNEI. The trim removed 4 bases at V and 5 bases at J, leaving 8 bases unmatched. CDR3 DNA: TGTGCCAGCAGTGCAGGACTAGCGGGTAGGGGAGATACGCAGTATTTT. Translation: CASSAGLAGRGDTQYF.

The chain carries TRBV5-8 and TRBJ1-4, with D hard to call. The V and J ends lost 1 base and 3 bases respectively, with 10 bases between them. The germline CDR1 and CDR2 sequences are SGHTS and YDEGEE. The CDR3 consists of 15 residues. CDR3 residues: CASSLLRVPNEKLFF. DNA for the CDR3: TGTGCCAGCAGCTTGCTCCGGGTTCCTAATGAAAAACTGTTTTTT.

The chain joins TRBV2 to TRBJ1-1; D may be TRBD1 (6 bases). Per germline, CDR1 SNHLY and CDR2 FYNNEI. This CDR3 region has 13 residues. V was clipped by 6 bases and J by 2 bases, with 10 bases between them. The CDR3 spells CASRRTDNTEAFF. The CDR3 region has the DNA TGTGCCAGCAGGAGGACAGACAACACTGAAGCTTTCTTT.

This chain uses TRBV2 with TRBJ2-4; unclear D gene. Germline lookup yields CDR1 SNHLY and CDR2 FYNNEI. The length of the CDR3 is 14 residues. The germline V and J ends were trimmed by 2 bases and 4 bases, with 9 bases remaining between them. CDR3 region: CASSEWQIKNIQYF. The CDR3 DNA reads as TGTGCCAGCAGTGAATGGCAGATAAAAAACATTCAGTACTTC.

This rearrangement joins TRBV5-1 to TRBJ1-6, with 7 bases matching TRBD1. Germline V gene lookup returns CDR1 SGHRS and CDR2 YFSETQ. V shed 7 bases, J shed 8 bases, and the junction held 18 bases outside the gene matches. The CDR3 has 17 amino acids. In DNA form, the CDR3 reads TGCGCCAGCCAAAAGGAGGGGACAGCAGGGCCTTATTCACCCCTCCACTTT. This gives the protein CASQKEGTAGPYSPLHF.

The chain combines TRBV12-3 or TRBV12-4 with TRBJ2-1; unclear D gene. The CDR3 extends over 13 amino acids. V lost 3 bases, J lost 2 bases, and 5 bases lay in between. The CDR3 loop is CASSFYTYNEQFF. The CDR3 region has the DNA TGTGCCAGCAGTTTTTACACCTACAATGAGCAGTTCTTC.

The J gene is TRBJ2-3, the V gene TRBV2, with TRBD2 as a possible D gene (6 bases). Trimming took off 7 bases at V and 0 bases at J, with 17 bases between the two ends. Looked up from germline, CDR1 is SNHLY and CDR2 is FYNNEI. There are 16 residues in the CDR3. The CDR3 DNA is TGTGCCAGCACCAAAACTAGCCGCCAGAGCACAGATACGCAGTATTTT. Encoded protein: CASTKTSRQSTDTQYF.

The J gene is TRBJ1-2, the V gene TRBV5-1, with D unclear. Trimming left V 3 bases short and J 2 bases short, with 11 bases between. Looked up from germline, CDR1 is SGHRS and CDR2 is YFSETQ. This CDR3 is built from 14 residues. CDR3 DNA: TGCGCCAGCAGCTCCGGAGGCGGGAACTATGGCTACACCTTC. Residues: CASSSGGGNYGYTF.

The CDR3 reads CASSQDPSSAQGRETQYF. CDR3 sequence (DNA): TGTGCCAGCAGCCAAGACCCCTCCTCGGCACAGGGTCGGGAGACCCAGTACTTC. The chain is built from TRBV3-1 (or the pseudogene TRBV3-2) and TRBJ2-5; D might be TRBD1 (6 bases). Trimming cost V 0 bases and J 5 bases, with 22 bases left between them. Germline V CDR1 and CDR2: LGHDT, YNNKEL (reference sequence). The CDR3 extends over 18 amino acids.

V usage is TRBV6-5 and J usage is TRBJ2-7; no firm D call. Germline CDR1 MNHEY, CDR2 SVGAGI. This CDR3 is built from 15 residues. V was pared by 2 bases and J by 1 base, with 12 bases between. CDR3 in DNA: TGTGCCAGCAGTTACGGGTCGGTCGGGTCCTACGAGCAGTACTTC. The encoded protein is CASSYGSVGSYEQYF.

The rearrangement joins TRBV9 to TRBJ1-6; 8 bases are shared with TRBD1. The CDR3 is made up of 14 amino acids. The V gene's germline CDR1 is SGDLS and CDR2 YYNGEE. V lost 5 bases to trimming and J lost 6 bases; unmatched junction nucleotides: 4. The chain's CDR3 is CASSLGTGNSPLHF. The CDR3 DNA sequence: TGTGCCAGCAGTCTTGGGACAGGTAATTCACCCCTCCACTTT. The full variable domain, its missing parts supplied by reference TRBV9 and TRBJ1-6, is DSGVTQTPKHLITATGQRVTLRCSPRSGDLSVYWYQQSLDQGLQFLIQYYNGEERAKGNILERFSAQQFPDLHSELNLSSLELGDSALYFCASSLGTGNSPLHFGNGTRLTVT.

This clone was seen more than once but under ten times. This chain joins TRBV19 and TRBJ2-1; D perhaps matches TRBD2 (5 bases). Germline loops: CDR1 LNHDA, CDR2 SQIVND (reference sequence). CDR3 length: 14 residues. The V gene lost 1 base and the J gene lost 4 bases, with 8 bases spanning the gap. For the CDR3, the DNA is TGTGCCAGTAGTATAGGTGACTATTACAATGAGCAGTTCTTC. Translating gives CASSIGDYYNEQFF.

The V call is TRBV6-6, the J call TRBJ1-5; D not resolved. V was clipped by 5 bases and J by 1 base, with 9 bases between them. CDR3 size: 14 residues. Germline assignment: CDR1 MNHNY and CDR2 SVGAGI (reference sequence). In nucleotides, the CDR3 is TGTGCCAGCAGTCGCGACGGGAGCAATCAGCCCCAGCATTTT. Its translation is CASSRDGSNQPQHF.

The chain uses TRBV19 and TRBJ2-2; tentative D call: TRBD2 (5 bases). The germline CDR1 and CDR2 sequences are LNHDA and SQIVND (reference sequence). Trimming took off 6 bases at V and 3 bases at J, with 11 bases between the two ends. This CDR3 comprises 14 residues. CDR3 region: CASRRTSYTGELFF. CDR3 nucleotides: TGTGCCAGTAGGAGGACTTCCTACACCGGGGAGCTGTTTTTT.

This clone has just a few counts. J is TRBJ2-7 and V is TRBV2; 8 bases are shared with TRBD1. V shed 5 bases and J 0 bases; nucleotides not matched to a gene: 6. The germline gives CDR1 SNHLY, CDR2 FYNNEI. CDR3 length: 15 residues. In nucleotides, the CDR3 is TGTGCCAGCAGTTCAGGGGGCTCTATCTCCTACGAGCAGTACTTC. This encodes CASSSGGSISYEQYF.

The rearrangement joins TRBV14 to TRBJ2-5; 7 bases map to TRBD2. There are 15 residues in the CDR3. Trimming took 4 bases from V and 1 from J; bases not matched to a gene: 6. Germline CDR1 reads SGHDN; CDR2 reads FVKESK. DNA for the CDR3: TGTGCCAGCAGCCGTTTCGGGGGGATCCAAGAGACCCAGTACTTC. Protein product: CASSRFGGIQETQYF.

The chain couples TRBV5-4 to TRBJ2-7; TRBD1 is a possible D gene (6 bases). Germline V gene data show CDR1 as SGHNT and CDR2 as YYREEE (reference sequence). The CDR3 contains 15 residues. The V and J ends lost 4 bases and 0 bases respectively, with 14 bases between them. CDR3 sequence reads: CASSRTTGSSYEQYF. The CDR3 DNA follows: TGTGCCAGCAGCCGGACGACAGGAAGCTCCTACGAGCAGTACTTC.

In nucleotides, the CDR3 is TGTGCCAGCAGCTGGGACAGGGGGAGGAACATTCAGTACTTC. This gives the protein CASSWDRGRNIQYF. The chain is built from TRBV5-5 and TRBJ2-4; 11 nucleotides agree with TRBD1. Germline values: CDR1 SGHKS, CDR2 YYEKEE (reference sequence). With V trimmed by 3 bases and J by 7 bases, 3 bases remained unmatched. This CDR3 region has 14 residues. Filled out from reference TRBV5-5 and TRBJ2-4, the complete variable domain reads DAGVTQSPTHLIKTRGQQVTLRCSPISGHKSVSWYQQVLGQGPQFIFQYYEKEERGRGNFPDRFSARQFPNYSSELNVNALLLGDSALYLCASSWDRGRNIQYFGAGTRLSVL.